Listed here are 9 T cell receptor beta chains from one sample, sequenced in a study of early T cells in non-severe SARS-CoV-2 infection. Using its own MiXCR run on the 5' RACE reads, TCRdb lists one record per CDR3 protein. The sample shows about 69,000 distinct CDR3 sequences, about 9% of them seen only once. The sequencing sample was made of whole blood. These receptors all come from an adult who was a healthcare worker with PCR-confirmed SARS-CoV-2 infection or an uninfected control (not recorded which).

This clonotype was found many times. V is TRBV29-1 and J is TRBJ2-2; no firm D call. The CDR3 extends over 12 amino acids. V was shortened by 4 bases and J by 7 bases, with 10 bases between the two germline ends. Germline CDR1 reads SQVTM; CDR2 reads ANQGSEA. CDR3 residues: CSVATSVGELFF. Written as DNA, the CDR3 is TGCAGCGTTGCGACGAGCGTCGGGGAGCTGTTTTTT.

The chain recombines TRBV9 with TRBJ2-2; the match to TRBD1 covers 7 bases. CDR3 length: 17 residues. Germline V CDR1 and CDR2: SGDLS, YYNGEE. J was trimmed by 1 base and V by 0 bases; bases with no gene match: 6. CDR3 loop: CASSVGDSRRNTGELFF. The DNA for the CDR3 is TGTGCCAGCAGCGTAGGGGACAGCCGGCGGAACACCGGGGAGCTGTTTTTT.

This clonotype was counted at least ten times. The chain is built from TRBV9 and TRBJ2-7; TRBD2 matches 8 bases. Germline CDR1 is SGDLS and CDR2 is YYNGEE. V lost 0 bases to trimming and J lost 6 bases; unmatched junction nucleotides: 2. The CDR3 covers 13 residues. The CDR3 is CASSVERGSEQYF. CDR3 nucleotide sequence: TGTGCCAGCAGCGTAGAGCGGGGGTCCGAGCAGTACTTC.

CDR3 DNA sequence: TGTGCCAGCCTCGCGACTAGCGGGGGGCCCAATGAGCAGTTCTTC. Translated, it gives CASLATSGGPNEQFF. The chain uses TRBV6-1 and TRBJ2-1, with 13 bases fitting TRBD2. Losses at the gene ends were 8 bases for V and 6 bases for J; bases not matched to a gene: 7. This CDR3 comprises 15 residues. Germline CDR1 is MNHNS and CDR2 is SASEGT.

This clonotype was seen a handful of times. V usage is TRBV7-2 and J usage is TRBJ2-3, with D tentatively TRBD2 (6 bases). Germline V gene data show CDR1 as SGHTA and CDR2 as FQGNSA. This CDR3 has 14 amino acids. V was cut by 2 bases and J by 4 bases, with 10 bases left in between. CDR3 nucleotide sequence: TGTGCCAGCAGCTTATTCCCGGGGGCAGATACGCAGTATTTT. Protein product: CASSLFPGADTQYF.

In its sample, this clonotype was seen a few times. The chain is built from TRBV27 and TRBJ1-1; no clear D. The germline V and J ends were trimmed by 5 bases and 6 bases, with 16 bases remaining between them. CDR1 is MNHEY and CDR2 is SMNVEV in the germline V gene (reference sequence). The CDR3 sequence is 14 residues long. The CDR3: CASSAHSGWAEAFF. The CDR3 region has the DNA TGTGCCAGCAGTGCCCACAGCGGGTGGGCTGAAGCTTTCTTT.

Only a few counts were recorded for this clonotype. The V call is TRBV4-2, the J call TRBJ2-2; D is perhaps TRBD1 or TRBD2 (6 bases each). The length of the CDR3 is 15 residues. The germline gives CDR1 LGHNA, CDR2 YNFKEQ. Trimming cost V 6 bases and J 6 bases, with 17 bases left between them. CDR3 nucleotide sequence: TGTGCCAGCAGGTCGGGCTGGAGGGGGGCCGGGGAGCTGTTTTTT. Its protein product is CASRSGWRGAGELFF.

This clonotype showed up many times. This sequence joins TRBV7-3 and TRBJ1-1, with TRBD1 matching over 9 bases. The CDR3 runs to 14 residues. Germline CDR1 and CDR2: SGHTA and FQGTGA. V shed 5 bases, J shed 1 base, and the junction held 2 bases outside the gene matches. The CDR3 DNA reads as TGTGCCAGCAGCACGACAGGGGGGAACACTGAAGCTTTCTTT. Protein product: CASSTTGGNTEAFF.

The table lists this clonotype with many counts. The chain combines TRBV24-1 with TRBJ2-3; no definite D call. V lost 0 bases to trimming and J lost 4 bases, with 7 bases between them. Germline lookup yields CDR1 KGHDR and CDR2 SFDVKD. CDR3 size: 14 residues. CDR3 DNA sequence: TGTGCCACCAGTGATTTGAGGGTTGCAGATACGCAGTATTTT. This encodes CATSDLRVADTQYF.